Listed below are T cell receptor beta chains from one sample, sequenced in a study of blood T cell repertoires in COVID-19. Assay used: immunoSEQ multiplex PCR; TCRdb lists only in-frame clones, some missing. The repertoire consists of roughly 60,000 clones, with approximately 84% occurring once and the leading ten covering over 3.5%. Sequencing input: peripheral blood. These receptor sequences come from a man aged 55 to 70 with acute or convalescent COVID-19. Both conserved end residues are trimmed from each CDR3. The order of the fields is V gene, CDR3 protein.

TRBV24-1 | ATSEAWGGTDTQY
TRBV11-2 | ASSLVRGGETQY
TRBV4-1 | ASSQGSWRAVDGYT
TRBV6-2/TRBV6-3 | ASSIDRGNQPQH
TRBV4-2 | ASSQAIAGGEETQY
TRBV29-1 | SVPPPAGGIYNEQF
TRBV20-1 | SAQQGNTIY
TRBV10-3 | AIKKDRGSSYEQY
TRBV6-1 | ASSEGRGARLSGNTIY
TRBV7-2 | ASSLGGGTLALYNEQF
TRBV27 | ASSPWWRGWETQY
TRBV7-2 | ASSPGLAGFVGETQY
TRBV2 | AIGGGTETVQY